Below, 27 T cell receptor beta chains from the same sample are listed, as sequenced in a study of T cell responses to AZD1222 COVID-19 vaccine. Using immunoSEQ multiplex PCR, the repertoire was profiled, and TCRdb retains in-frame clones only, with some absent. This sample has 110,000 to 150,000 clones, with around 93% found just once. The material was peripheral blood, obtained 28 days after the second AZD1222 dose. These receptors were collected from an adult who received the AZD1222 COVID-19 vaccine.

The chain employs TRBV5-4 and TRBJ1-1; TRBD1 might be the D (5 bases). Germline CDR1 is SGHNT and CDR2 is YYREEE (reference sequence). V was clipped by 4 bases and J by 4 bases, with 17 bases between them. The CDR3 covers 15 residues. CDR3 nucleotide sequence: TGTGCCAGCAGCAGAGACAGCTATCAGGGCACTGAAGCTTTCTTT. It codes for CASSRDSYQGTEAFF.

The CDR3 protein is CASSVGDTSGNTIYF. The CDR3 bases are TGTGCCAGCAGCGTAGGGGACACCTCTGGAAACACCATATATTTT. The chain is built from TRBV9 and TRBJ1-3, with a possible D match to TRBD1 (6 bases). The germline V gene encodes CDR1 SGDLS and CDR2 YYNGEE. The CDR3 totals 15 residues. Trimming stripped 0 bases from V and 0 bases from J, with 7 bases between.

This chain joins TRBV18 and TRBJ1-5; TRBD1 agrees at 8 bases. The trim removed 3 bases at V and 2 bases at J, leaving 0 bases unmatched. Germline V lookup: CDR1 KGHSH, CDR2 LQKENI. This CDR3 comprises 14 residues. In nucleotides, the CDR3 is TGTGCCAGCTCACCGGGACAGGGCAATCAGCCCCAGCATTTT. Protein product: CASSPGQGNQPQHF.

The chain employs TRBV3-1 (or the pseudogene TRBV3-2) and TRBJ1-3; D possibly corresponds to TRBD1 (5 bases). In germline, CDR1 is LGHDT, CDR2 YNNKEL (reference sequence). The CDR3 extends over 17 amino acids. With 2 bases removed from V and 0 bases from J, the gap between germline ends came to 14 bases. The CDR3 sequence: CASSQSGVRASGNTIYF. The CDR3 region has the DNA TGTGCCAGCAGCCAAAGTGGGGTCAGGGCCTCTGGAAACACCATATATTTT.

The chain uses TRBV30 and TRBJ1-1; D is unresolved. V lost 6 bases and J lost 6, with 20 bases in between. Germline CDR1 GTSNPN, CDR2 SVGIG (reference sequence). This CDR3 spans 14 amino acids. This chain's CDR3 is CACGVALSQPEAFF. In nucleotides, the CDR3 is TGTGCCTGTGGAGTGGCCCTAAGCCAGCCTGAAGCTTTCTTT.

This clone was detected once. The chain's CDR3 is CSVVEGAETQYF. As DNA, the CDR3 is TGCAGCGTTGTGGAGGGGGCCGAGACCCAGTACTTC. The chain is built from TRBV29-1 and TRBJ2-5; weak D call: TRBD1 (7 bases). V lost 4 bases and J 5 bases, leaving 11 bases between the germline ends. This CDR3 is 12 amino acids long. CDR1 is SQVTM, CDR2 ANQGSEA, per germline.

The J gene is TRBJ2-7, the V gene TRBV19, with 10 bases that match TRBD1. Germline CDR1 reads LNHDA; CDR2 reads SQIVND (reference sequence). This CDR3 spans 13 amino acids. V was pared by 4 bases and J by 7 bases, with 4 bases of the junction left unmatched. The CDR3 DNA reads as TGTGCCAGTAGTACGGACAGGGGGAGGGAGCAGTACTTC. Its translation is CASSTDRGREQYF.

This rearrangement joins TRBV19 to TRBJ1-1; D gene unclear. The CDR3 is made up of 12 amino acids. Germline CDR1 and CDR2: LNHDA and SQIVND (reference sequence). V shed 9 bases and J shed 3 bases, with 11 bases lying between them. The CDR3: CASSPPYTEAFF. For the CDR3, the DNA is TGTGCCAGCTCCCCCCCTTACACTGAAGCTTTCTTT.

The chain employs TRBV2 and TRBJ2-5; tentative D call: TRBD2 (6 bases). Trimming pared 6 bases from V and 2 bases from J, leaving 16 bases between. The CDR3 has 15 amino acids. Germline loops: CDR1 SNHLY, CDR2 FYNNEI. The CDR3 DNA is TGTGCCAGCAGGGAGGGGAGGACACCTCAAGAGACCCAGTACTTC. Translated, it gives CASREGRTPQETQYF.

The rearrangement uses TRBV29-1 and TRBJ1-1; D ambiguous. V was pared by 7 bases and J by 1 base, with 13 bases between. The CDR3 covers 13 residues. CDR1 SQVTM and CDR2 ANQGSEA come from the germline V gene. This CDR3 is CSAHRSGNTEAFF. The CDR3 DNA sequence: TGCAGCGCCCATAGGTCGGGGAACACTGAAGCTTTCTTT.

This clone was recorded only once. V is TRBV27 and J is TRBJ2-7; maybe TRBD1 (7 bases). Germline CDR1 is MNHEY and CDR2 is SMNVEV (reference sequence). The germline V and J ends were trimmed by 3 bases and 4 bases, with 16 bases remaining between them. This CDR3 is built from 15 residues. DNA for the CDR3: TGTGCCAGCAGTTTTCTCCCAGGGGGGAGATACGAGCAGTACTTC. It encodes CASSFLPGGRYEQYF.

This clone was picked up one time. V usage is TRBV14 and J usage is TRBJ2-5; 13 positions match TRBD2. The CDR3 extends over 17 amino acids. Germline CDR1 is SGHDN and CDR2 is FVKESK. The J segment lost 5 bases and the V segment lost 4 bases, leaving 10 bases of the junction unmatched. The CDR3 DNA reads TGTGCCAGCAGCCCTTACAGAGGACTAGCGGGAGAGGAGACCCAGTACTTC. Amino acids: CASSPYRGLAGEETQYF.

The gene calls are TRBV19 and TRBJ1-2; TRBD1 might be the D (6 bases). The CDR3 consists of 13 residues. Trimming took off 3 bases at V and 4 bases at J, with 9 bases between the two ends. Germline V gene lookup returns CDR1 LNHDA and CDR2 SQIVND (reference sequence). The CDR3 DNA reads TGTGCCAGTAGTATCGGACAGAGCTATGGCTACACCTTC. Protein product: CASSIGQSYGYTF.

This chain connects TRBV3-1 (or the pseudogene TRBV3-2) to TRBJ1-5, with D unclear. The CDR3 is made up of 15 amino acids. Trimming pared 0 bases from V and 0 bases from J, leaving 6 bases between. Germline-derived CDR1 and CDR2 are LGHDT and YNNKEL (reference sequence). The CDR3: CASSQDTVSNQPQHF. CDR3 in DNA: TGTGCCAGCAGCCAAGACACGGTTAGCAATCAGCCCCAGCATTTT.

The chain combines TRBV5-1 with TRBJ1-6; no reliable D call. The CDR3 length is 12 residues. Trimming removed 6 bases from V and 9 bases from J, with 10 bases in between. Germline lookup yields CDR1 SGHRS and CDR2 YFSETQ. CDR3 residues: CASTTVGSPLHF. DNA for the CDR3: TGCGCCAGCACCACCGTGGGTTCACCCCTCCACTTT.

The V and J genes are TRBV7-2 and TRBJ2-2, with D tentatively TRBD2 (6 bases). Trimming took off 3 bases at V and 5 bases at J, with 16 bases between the two ends. The germline gives CDR1 SGHTA, CDR2 FQGNSA. This CDR3 has 16 amino acids. The CDR3 coding sequence is TGTGCCAGCAGCTTCGGGGGTAGCGGAAAAACCGGGGAGCTGTTTTTT. Its protein product is CASSFGGSGKTGELFF.

The V call is TRBV7-9, the J call TRBJ2-7; 7 bases are shared with TRBD1. Germline CDR1 SEHNR, CDR2 FQNEAQ (reference sequence). V shed 5 bases, J shed 0 bases, and the junction held 4 bases outside the gene matches. This CDR3 is 14 amino acids long. CDR3 sequence (DNA): TGTGCCAGCAGCAGTTGGGACAGCTCCTACGAGCAGTACTTC. Translation: CASSSWDSSYEQYF.

The chain couples TRBV29-1 to TRBJ1-1; D call uncertain. With 4 bases removed from V and 5 bases from J, the gap between germline ends came to 5 bases. Germline V gene sequence: CDR1 SQVTM, CDR2 ANQGSEA. CDR3 length: 10 amino acids. The CDR3 DNA follows: TGCAGCGTTGTGGGGACTGAAGCTTTCTTT. Translated, it gives CSVVGTEAFF.

The chain uses TRBV2 and TRBJ1-2, with TRBD1 matching 7 bases. Germline CDR1 and CDR2: SNHLY and FYNNEI. V was pared by 6 bases and J by 0 bases, with 7 bases of the junction left unmatched. This CDR3 contains 15 residues. The CDR3 is CASRLGTATNYGYTF. The CDR3 region has the DNA TGTGCCAGCAGATTGGGGACAGCGACTAACTATGGCTACACCTTC. The full variable domain, with the rest looked up from reference TRBV2 and TRBJ1-2, is EPEVTQTPSHQVTQMGQEVILRCVPISNHLYFYWYRQILGQKVEFLVSFYNNEISEKSEIFDDQFSVERPDGSNFTLKIRSTKLEDSAMYFCASRLGTATNYGYTFGSGTRLTVV.

The chain employs TRBV30 and TRBJ1-2; D unclear. Germline CDR1 GTSNPN, CDR2 SVGIG (reference sequence). Trimming shortened V by 4 bases and J by 8 bases, and 11 bases separated the two germline ends. The CDR3 is 11 amino acids. The CDR3 is CAWNLQEGYTF. CDR3 nucleotide sequence: TGTGCCTGGAATTTGCAGGAGGGCTACACCTTC.

This clone was detected a few times. The V call is TRBV6-6, the J call TRBJ2-4; 11 bases align to TRBD2. This CDR3 spans 16 amino acids. After removal of 4 bases from V and 2 bases from J, the junction contained 4 bases not matched to a gene. Per germline, CDR1 MNHNY and CDR2 SVGAGI (reference sequence). The CDR3 nucleotides read TGTGCCAGCAGTTTCTCGACTAGCGGGACCAAAAACATTCAGTACTTC. Translation: CASSFSTSGTKNIQYF.

This clone was counted a single time. This rearrangement joins TRBV7-2 to TRBJ1-5, with a weak D call TRBD1 (6 bases). The germline V gene has CDR1 SGHTA and CDR2 FQGNSA. Trimming left V 4 bases short and J 4 bases short, with 14 bases between. There are 15 residues in the CDR3. CDR3 loop: CASSSARGVNQPQHF. In DNA, the CDR3 is TGTGCCAGCAGCTCGGCGAGGGGGGTAAATCAGCCCCAGCATTTT.

This rearrangement joins TRBV24-1 to TRBJ2-1; 7 positions agree with TRBD2. This CDR3 contains 15 residues. CDR1 is KGHDR and CDR2 is SFDVKD in the germline V gene. V lost 9 bases and J lost 4; bases outside the gene matches: 11. CDR3 coding DNA: TGTGCCACCTCCGGTGGGGCTAGCGGTTACAATGAGCAGTTCTTC. Translating it yields CATSGGASGYNEQFF.

V and J are TRBV5-1 and TRBJ2-5; D is uncertain. The CDR3 totals 14 residues. CDR1 and CDR2 (germline): SGHRS, YFSETQ. V was shortened by 1 base and J by 2 bases, with 9 bases between the two germline ends. CDR3 DNA sequence: TGCGCCAGCAGCTTGTTAGGGCGGCAAGAGACCCAGTACTTC. Its protein product is CASSLLGRQETQYF.

This chain connects TRBV20-1 to TRBJ2-1; 7 bases line up with TRBD2. The CDR3 is 14 residues long. J lost 8 bases, V lost 3 bases, and 10 bases had no gene match. Per the germline V gene, CDR1 is DFQATT and CDR2 is SNEGSKA (reference sequence). The CDR3 DNA reads as TGCAGTGCTAGTCGTCTAGCGGAGCCCCATGAGCAGTTCTTC. Its translation: CSASRLAEPHEQFF.

The chain carries TRBV10-3 and TRBJ2-7, with 9 bases aligning to TRBD2. The CDR3 is made up of 14 amino acids. The V segment lost 6 bases and the J segment 1 base; nucleotides outside the gene matches: 4. The germline V gene encodes CDR1 ENHRY and CDR2 SYGVKD. The CDR3 here is CAIRRLADSYEQYF. The CDR3 coding sequence is TGTGCCATCAGGAGACTAGCGGATTCCTACGAGCAGTACTTC.

CDR3 protein: CASSLAGGQYSPLHF. CDR3 sequence (DNA): TGTGCCAGCAGCTTGGCAGGGGGCCAATATTCACCCCTCCACTTT. This sequence joins TRBV7-2 and TRBJ1-6, with 8 bases matching TRBD1. The CDR3 totals 15 residues. V lost 3 bases, J lost 8 bases, and 6 bases stayed unmatched. Per germline, CDR1 SGHTA and CDR2 FQGNSA.